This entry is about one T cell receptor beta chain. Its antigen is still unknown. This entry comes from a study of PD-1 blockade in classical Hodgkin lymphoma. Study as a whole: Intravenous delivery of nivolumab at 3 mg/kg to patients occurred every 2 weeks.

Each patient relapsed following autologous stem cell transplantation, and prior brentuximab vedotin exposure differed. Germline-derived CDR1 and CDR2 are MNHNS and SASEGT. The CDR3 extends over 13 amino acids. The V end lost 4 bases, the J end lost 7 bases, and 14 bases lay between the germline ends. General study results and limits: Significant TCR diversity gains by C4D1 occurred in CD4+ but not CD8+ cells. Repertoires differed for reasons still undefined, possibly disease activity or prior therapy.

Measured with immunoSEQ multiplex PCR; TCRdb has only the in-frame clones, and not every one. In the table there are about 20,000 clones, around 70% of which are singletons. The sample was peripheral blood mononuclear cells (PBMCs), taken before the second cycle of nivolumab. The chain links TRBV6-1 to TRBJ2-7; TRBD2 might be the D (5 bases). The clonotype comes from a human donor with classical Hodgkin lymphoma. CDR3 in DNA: TGTGCCAGCAGTGGCGACTACGGTGGTGAGCAGTACTTC. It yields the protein CASSGDYGGEQYF.